Following are 30 T cell receptor beta chains from one sample sequenced in a study of blood T cell repertoires in COVID-19. TCRdb's copy holds only in-frame clones and misses some; the assay was immunoSEQ multiplex PCR. Among 95,000 to 150,000 clones listed, under 80% were seen once. The sequenced material came from peripheral blood. The receptor set was obtained from a man between 65 and 85 years old with acute or convalescent COVID-19.

Only one count was recorded for this clone. The chain couples TRBV6-4 to TRBJ1-5; TRBD1 matches 8 bases. CDR1 is MRHNA, CDR2 SNTAGT, per germline. The V and J ends lost 8 bases and 6 bases, in that order; junction bases with no gene match: 12. This CDR3 contains 15 residues. The CDR3 loop reads CASGPQTGVGQPQHF. CDR3 sequence (DNA): TGTGCCAGCGGACCACAGACAGGGGTTGGTCAGCCCCAGCATTTT.

The rearrangement uses TRBV13 and TRBJ1-3, with D perhaps TRBD1 (5 bases). CDR1 is PRHDT, CDR2 FYEKMQ, per germline (reference sequence). This CDR3 contains 14 residues. The ends were cut back, 7 bases at V and 3 bases at J, with 13 bases in the middle. CDR3 sequence reads: CASKGLSNGNTIYF. As DNA, the CDR3 is TGTGCCAGCAAGGGACTTTCTAATGGAAACACCATATATTTT.

This clone was detected a few times. The J gene is TRBJ1-2, the V gene TRBV5-6; D uncertain. CDR1 is SGHDT, CDR2 YYEEEE, per germline. V was pared by 4 bases and J by 4 bases, with 11 bases between. The CDR3 runs 13 residues. The CDR3 region has the DNA TGTGCCAGCAGCCCTACAGCATTCTATGGCTACACCTTC. This encodes CASSPTAFYGYTF. The entire variable domain, with the rest obtained from reference TRBV5-6 and TRBJ1-2, is as follows: DAGVTQSPTHLIKTRGQQVTLRCSPKSGHDTVSWYQQALGQGPQFIFQYYEEEERQRGNFPDRFSGHQFPNYSSELNVNALLLGDSALYLCASSPTAFYGYTFGSGTRLTVV.

The rearrangement uses TRBV19 and TRBJ1-6; a possible D gene is TRBD1 (5 bases). The CDR3 sequence is 16 residues long. Germline CDR1 is LNHDA and CDR2 is SQIVND (reference sequence). V lost 5 bases to trimming and J lost 8 bases, with 19 bases between them. CDR3 DNA sequence: TGTGCCAGTAGTTACTCCTTGACAGCTAATCATTCACCCCTCCACTTT. Translation gives CASSYSLTANHSPLHF.

This clone has only a few counts. This rearrangement joins TRBV19 to TRBJ1-2; 9 nucleotides line up with TRBD1. With V trimmed by 3 bases and J by 7 bases, 6 bases remained unmatched. Per germline, CDR1 LNHDA and CDR2 SQIVND (reference sequence). This CDR3 has 14 amino acids. Here the CDR3 reads CASSISGQGPGYTF. As DNA, the CDR3 is TGTGCCAGTAGTATCTCCGGACAGGGGCCTGGCTACACCTTC. The full variable domain, its missing parts supplied by reference TRBV19 and TRBJ1-2, is DGGITQSPKYLFRKEGQNVTLSCEQNLNHDAMYWYRQDPGQGLRLIYYSQIVNDFQKGDIAEGYSVSREKKESFPLTVTSAQKNPTAFYLCASSISGQGPGYTFGSGTRLTVV.

The J gene is TRBJ1-4, the V gene TRBV5-1; 7 positions agree with TRBD1. This CDR3 is built from 16 residues. The germline V gene has CDR1 SGHRS and CDR2 YFSETQ. The V and J ends lost 0 bases and 5 bases, in that order; junction bases with no gene match: 7. CDR3 DNA sequence: TGCGCCAGCAGCTTGGAGGGACAGTATCCCAATGAAAAACTGTTTTTT. It codes for CASSLEGQYPNEKLFF. Drawing the rest from reference TRBV5-1 and TRBJ1-4, the complete variable domain is KAGVTQTPRYLIKTRGQQVTLSCSPISGHRSVSWYQQTPGQGLQFLFEYFSETQRNKGNFPGRFSGRQFSNSRSEMNVSTLELGDSALYLCASSLEGQYPNEKLFFGSGTQLSVL.

In its sample, this clone was seen a few times. The chain is built from TRBV29-1 and TRBJ1-2; 7 nucleotides line up with TRBD1. The CDR3 has 14 amino acids. Losses at the gene ends were 5 bases for V and 11 bases for J; bases not matched to a gene: 17. The germline gives CDR1 SQVTM, CDR2 ANQGSEA. The CDR3 nucleotides are TGCAGCGTTACAGGGGATAACAGGGGTAACCTATACACCTTC. Its protein product is CSVTGDNRGNLYTF.

The rearrangement uses TRBV24-1 and TRBJ2-7; possibly TRBD2 for D (5 bases). The CDR3 totals 15 residues. With 4 bases removed from V and 1 base from J, the gap between germline ends came to 13 bases. The V gene's germline CDR1 is KGHDR and CDR2 SFDVKD. This CDR3 is CATSEGAVSSYEQYF. As DNA, the CDR3 is TGTGCCACCAGTGAAGGAGCGGTTTCATCCTACGAGCAGTACTTC.

The chain has TRBV2 and TRBJ1-2; 11 bases align to TRBD1. After removal of 8 bases from V and 7 bases from J, the junction contained 3 bases not matched to a gene. CDR1 and CDR2 from the germline V gene are SNHLY and FYNNEI. This CDR3 has 12 amino acids. This CDR3 reads CASLDRGPGYTF. In nucleotides, the CDR3 is TGTGCCAGCCTGGACAGGGGGCCTGGCTACACCTTC.

The chain couples TRBV29-1 to TRBJ1-4, with D possibly TRBD1 on 6 matching bases. The ends were cut back, 7 bases at V and 4 bases at J, with 13 bases in the middle. CDR1 and CDR2 from the germline V gene are SQVTM and ANQGSEA. The CDR3 is 13 amino acids. The CDR3 nucleotides read TGCAGCGCTGGGTCACAGGGTAATGAAAAACTGTTTTTT. Its translation is CSAGSQGNEKLFF.

The chain employs TRBV7-8 and TRBJ2-5; 10 bases match TRBD2. The CDR3 totals 17 residues. Per germline, CDR1 SGHVS and CDR2 FQNEAQ. V lost 3 bases, J lost 5 bases, and 12 bases stayed unmatched. Here the CDR3 DNA reads TGTGCCAGCAGCTTCATGAGGAGCGGGGGGGTCGGTGAGACCCAGTACTTC. Amino acids: CASSFMRSGGVGETQYF.

The chain has TRBV5-4 and TRBJ2-1, with 13 bases fitting TRBD2. CDR1 SGHNT and CDR2 YYREEE come from the germline V gene (reference sequence). There are 15 residues in the CDR3. V dropped 4 bases and J dropped 6; count of bases not matched to a gene: 4. This chain's CDR3 is CASSAGLAGLNEQFF. CDR3 nucleotides: TGTGCCAGCAGCGCGGGACTAGCGGGGCTCAATGAGCAGTTCTTC.

The chain recombines TRBV3-1 (or the pseudogene TRBV3-2) with TRBJ2-3, with D possibly TRBD2 on 5 matching bases. The CDR3 loop spans 14 amino acids. Germline V gene data show CDR1 as LGHDT and CDR2 as YNNKEL (reference sequence). V lost 4 bases, J lost 4 bases, and 12 bases lay in between. The CDR3 DNA reads as TGTGCCAGCAGCCTGGACGTGAGGGCAGATACGCAGTATTTT. Amino acids: CASSLDVRADTQYF.

This chain links TRBV7-9 with TRBJ1-1, with a weak D call TRBD1 (5 bases). The CDR3 consists of 13 residues. CDR1 is SEHNR and CDR2 is FQNEAQ in the germline V gene (reference sequence). Between the trimmed V and J ends, which lost 7 bases and 1 base, there was a span of 10 bases. The CDR3 is CASTETGNTEAFF. The DNA of the CDR3 is TGTGCCAGCACCGAAACAGGGAACACTGAAGCTTTCTTT.

The rearrangement joins TRBV5-1 to TRBJ1-2, with a weak D call TRBD1 (6 bases). The CDR3 is 16 residues long. V lost 0 bases and J lost 6, with 18 bases in between. Germline V CDR1 and CDR2: SGHRS, YFSETQ. The CDR3, as DNA: TGCGCCAGCAGCTTGGCGCGCCTACAGGGCGAGGATGGCTACACCTTC. It is translated as CASSLARLQGEDGYTF.

The chain joins TRBV4-1 to TRBJ2-5, with TRBD2 matching over 13 bases. The length of the CDR3 is 17 residues. V dropped 1 base and J dropped 5; count of bases not matched to a gene: 7. The germline gives CDR1 MGHRA, CDR2 YSYEKL. Here the CDR3 DNA reads TGCGCCAGCAGCCAAGTCCTCGGACTAGCGGGGGCTGAGACCCAGTACTTC. The encoded protein is CASSQVLGLAGAETQYF.

This clone was counted a single time. V gene TRBV6-5 combines with J gene TRBJ2-1; 8 nucleotides match TRBD1. The germline V gene has CDR1 MNHEY and CDR2 SVGAGI. The V segment lost 2 bases and the J segment 5 bases; nucleotides outside the gene matches: 5. This CDR3 spans 15 amino acids. DNA of the CDR3: TGTGCCAGCAGTTACGGGACAGGACACAACAATGAGCAGTTCTTC. Protein product: CASSYGTGHNNEQFF.

This clone was seen once. The V call is TRBV11-2, the J call TRBJ1-2; 11 bases agree with TRBD1. The germline V gene has CDR1 SGHAT and CDR2 FQNNGV. The CDR3 totals 19 residues. V lost 4 bases, J lost 5 bases, and 18 bases stayed unmatched. This CDR3 reads CASSSLTGNPDRGRYGYTF. As DNA, the CDR3 is TGTGCCAGCAGCTCGCTTACCGGAAATCCGGACAGGGGGCGTTATGGCTACACCTTC.

The CDR3 region is CASSFPTGSGNTIYF. DNA of the CDR3: TGTGCCAGCAGCTTCCCCACGGGCTCTGGAAACACCATATATTTT. The chain carries TRBV7-2 and TRBJ1-3, with D hard to call. V shed 3 bases and J shed 0 bases, with 9 bases lying between them. Looked up from germline, CDR1 is SGHTA and CDR2 is FQGNSA. The CDR3 length is 15 residues.

The table lists this clone with a count of one. This chain uses TRBV5-1 with TRBJ2-1; the match to TRBD2 covers 11 bases. Germline V gives CDR1 SGHRS, CDR2 YFSETQ. This CDR3 has 15 amino acids. After removal of 4 bases from V and 4 bases from J, the junction contained 4 bases not matched to a gene. CDR3 nucleotides: TGCGCCAGCAGCGTCGGGACTAGCGGTTACAATGAGCAGTTCTTC. Encoded protein: CASSVGTSGYNEQFF.

V gene TRBV4-3 combines with J gene TRBJ1-2; TRBD1 matches 8 bases. Per the germline V gene, CDR1 is LGHNA and CDR2 is YSLEER. V lost 6 bases and J lost 4; bases outside the gene matches: 10. The CDR3 totals 15 residues. The chain's CDR3 is CASSLVRGRFYGYTF. In nucleotides, the CDR3 is TGCGCCAGCAGTCTTGTCAGGGGGCGGTTCTATGGCTACACCTTC.

This clone appeared once. The chain carries TRBV6-2 or TRBV6-3 and TRBJ2-1, with D maybe TRBD1 (5 bases). Trimming pared 2 bases from V and 6 bases from J, leaving 14 bases between. The germline CDR1 and CDR2 sequences are MNHEY and SVGEGT. The CDR3 has 15 amino acids. The CDR3 protein is CASSYQGTPGNEQFF. CDR3 in DNA: TGTGCCAGCAGTTACCAGGGAACCCCGGGCAATGAGCAGTTCTTC.

The V call is TRBV5-4, the J call TRBJ2-1; 10 nucleotides match TRBD1. This CDR3 comprises 15 residues. CDR1 is SGHNT, CDR2 YYREEE, per germline (reference sequence). V shed 4 bases, J shed 4 bases, and the junction held 5 bases outside the gene matches. CDR3 loop: CASSSGQGVYNEQFF. The DNA for the CDR3 is TGTGCCAGCAGCAGTGGACAGGGGGTTTACAATGAGCAGTTCTTC.

This sequence joins TRBV2 and TRBJ1-2; the D gene is possibly TRBD1 (6 bases). This CDR3 spans 13 amino acids. Trimming cost V 6 bases and J 4 bases, with 12 bases left between them. The germline gives CDR1 SNHLY, CDR2 FYNNEI. Here the CDR3 DNA reads TGTGCCAGCAGCGCGGACAGTCTCTATGGCTACACCTTC. Its translation: CASSADSLYGYTF.

This chain connects TRBV7-2 to TRBJ1-2; perhaps TRBD1 as D (5 bases). Trimming removed 4 bases from V and 4 bases from J, with 13 bases in between. Looked up from germline, CDR1 is SGHTA and CDR2 is FQGNSA. CDR3 size: 14 residues. The CDR3 loop is CASSSRQGSYGYTF. The CDR3 DNA reads TGTGCCAGCAGCTCGCGGCAGGGATCCTATGGCTACACCTTC.

The chain couples TRBV6-5 to TRBJ1-4; no clear D. The CDR3 runs to 15 residues. The V gene lost 0 bases and the J gene lost 5 bases, with 10 bases spanning the gap. The germline gives CDR1 MNHEY, CDR2 SVGAGI. Written as DNA, the CDR3 is TGTGCCAGCAGTTACTCGAGGATGGAGAATGAAAAACTGTTTTTT. Its translation: CASSYSRMENEKLFF.

This clone was detected only a few times. The chain carries TRBV19 and TRBJ1-3, with 8 bases aligning to TRBD1. The germline V gene encodes CDR1 LNHDA and CDR2 SQIVND (reference sequence). This CDR3 is 12 amino acids long. With 9 bases clipped from V and 5 bases from J, the junction kept 3 bases outside the gene matches. The chain's CDR3 is CASGQGRNTIYF. The CDR3 region has the DNA TGTGCCAGCGGACAGGGTAGAAACACCATATATTTT.

This clone has a handful of counts. The chain uses TRBV7-2 and TRBJ2-1; D might be TRBD1 (6 bases). This CDR3 contains 15 residues. The V gene lost 5 bases and the J gene lost 0 bases, with 11 bases spanning the gap. Germline values: CDR1 SGHTA, CDR2 FQGNSA. CDR3 in amino acids: CASSLDRLSYNEQFF. In DNA, the CDR3 is TGTGCCAGCAGCCTGGACAGACTCTCCTACAATGAGCAGTTCTTC.

The chain uses TRBV29-1 and TRBJ1-6; 7 nucleotides agree with TRBD1. The junction had 8 bases not matched to a gene; V was cut back by 5 bases and J by 7 bases. The CDR3 consists of 14 residues. Germline values: CDR1 SQVTM, CDR2 ANQGSEA. The CDR3 region has the DNA TGCAGCGTTAGTTGGGGACAGCAAAATTCACCCCTCCACTTT. Translating it yields CSVSWGQQNSPLHF.

The chain employs TRBV10-3 and TRBJ1-1, with 9 bases identical to TRBD1. V trimming: 10 bases; J trimming: 4 bases; junction bases outside the gene matches: 7. Germline CDR1 ENHRY, CDR2 SYGVKD. The CDR3 has 13 amino acids. DNA for the CDR3: TGTGCCACCGCCCCGGACAGGGGCACTGAAGCTTTCTTT. Protein: CATAPDRGTEAFF.